A selection of T cell receptor beta chains follows, all from one sample in a study of shared clonotypes between healthy human individuals. Sequencing used immunoSEQ multiplex PCR; TCRdb keeps in-frame clones, though not all of them. The sample has about 530,000 clones; less than 96% are singletons. The source material was naive CD4+ T cells sorted from blood. The receptor source for this set is a woman younger than 45 in good health. The CDR3 runs from the conserved cysteine through the conserved F or W. The D gene is left open where the match is weak. Clone size is not always given. Where it is, it says once, few, many or a class for expanded clones.

size: -
J: TRBJ2-2
D: -
V: TRBV6-5
DNA: TGTGCCAGCAGAGGACAAGCGGGTGGCGGGGAGCTGTTTTTT
CDR3: CASRGQAGGGELFF

size: -
J: TRBJ1-2
D: -
V: TRBV11-2
DNA: TGTGCCAGCAGCTCCAGGACAGTCAATAACTATGGCTACACCTTC
CDR3: CASSSRTVNNYGYTF

size: -
J: TRBJ2-1
D: -
V: TRBV6-5
DNA: TGTGCCAGCAGTTCCTGGAATGAGCAGTTCTTC
CDR3: CASSSWNEQFF

size: -
J: TRBJ2-2
D: -
V: TRBV10-1
DNA: TGCGCCAGCAGTTTTAGTGTCGGGGAGCTGTTTTTT
CDR3: CASSFSVGELFF

size: -
J: TRBJ2-7
D: -
V: TRBV28
DNA: TGTGCCAGCAGTCAAACTCGGACCCGGTCTTACGAGCAGTACTTC
CDR3: CASSQTRTRSYEQYF

size: -
J: TRBJ1-5
D: -
V: TRBV28
DNA: TGTGCCAGCCGTACGGGGCCTTTGGAGCCCCAGCATTTT
CDR3: CASRTGPLEPQHF

size: -
J: TRBJ1-5
D: TRBD1
V: TRBV2
DNA: TGTGCCAGCAGTGGACAGACAGGGGCGCAGCCCCAGCATTTT
CDR3: CASSGQTGAQPQHF

size: -
J: TRBJ1-2
D: TRBD1
V: TRBV19
DNA: TGTGCCAGTAGGGACGCAGGGGGCGACAATGGCTACACCTTC
CDR3: CASRDAGGDNGYTF

size: -
J: TRBJ1-4
D: TRBD1
V: TRBV28
DNA: TGTGCCAGCAGACGACAGGGGGGTAATGAAAAACTGTTTTTT
CDR3: CASRRQGGNEKLFF

size: -
J: TRBJ1-2
D: -
V: TRBV7-2
DNA: TGTGCCAGCAGCTCTGACAGATACTATGGCTACACCTTC
CDR3: CASSSDRYYGYTF

size: -
J: TRBJ2-1
D: TRBD2
V: TRBV27
DNA: TGTGCCAGCAGTATACTAGCGGCCCGCTCCTACAATGAGCAGTTCTTC
CDR3: CASSILAARSYNEQFF

size: -
J: TRBJ1-3
D: -
V: TRBV6-5
DNA: TGTGCCAGCAGTTACTCGGCTTATGGGGGGGACACCATATATTTT
CDR3: CASSYSAYGGDTIYF

size: -
J: TRBJ1-1
D: -
V: TRBV6-1
DNA: TGTGCCAGCAGTGTTCAACAGATGGATGAAGCTTTCTTT
CDR3: CASSVQQMDEAFF

size: few
J: TRBJ1-5
D: TRBD1
V: TRBV6-5
DNA: TGTGCCAGTTCGGCGAGCAGGGGGCACCAGCCCCAGCATTTT
CDR3: CASSASRGHQPQHF

size: -
J: TRBJ2-2
D: TRBD1
V: TRBV6-6
DNA: TGTGCCAGCACCCTGGACAGGCGGAGCACCGGGGAGCTGTTTTTT
CDR3: CASTLDRRSTGELFF

size: -
J: TRBJ2-7
D: TRBD1
V: TRBV4-3
DNA: TGCGCCAGCAGCCAAGAAGGGACAGAGCTCTACGAGCAGTACTTC
CDR3: CASSQEGTELYEQYF

size: -
J: TRBJ2-1
D: -
V: TRBV2
DNA: TGTGCCAGCAGTGATTGGTACAATGAGCAGTTCTTC
CDR3: CASSDWYNEQFF

size: -
J: TRBJ1-2
D: -
V: TRBV28
DNA: TGTGCCAGCAGTCTAAACGCAAAGGGGTTCCCTGGCTACACCTTC
CDR3: CASSLNAKGFPGYTF

size: -
J: TRBJ1-2
D: -
V: TRBV25-1
DNA: TGTGCCAGCAGTGGGGAGGGGCAGGATGGCTACACCTTC
CDR3: CASSGEGQDGYTF

size: -
J: TRBJ2-7
D: TRBD1
V: TRBV6-1
DNA: TGTGCCAGCAGTTGGGACAGGGGGCCCTACGAGCAGTACTTC
CDR3: CASSWDRGPYEQYF

size: -
J: TRBJ2-5
D: -
V: TRBV6-4
DNA: TGTGCCAGCAGTGACTCGGGTGCCGGCCTCCAAGAGACCCAGTACTTC
CDR3: CASSDSGAGLQETQYF

size: once
J: TRBJ2-5
D: TRBD2
V: TRBV28
DNA: TGTGCCAGCAGTATCCGACTAGCGGGAGTACAAGAGACCCAGTACTTC
CDR3: CASSIRLAGVQETQYF

size: -
J: TRBJ2-3
D: TRBD1
V: TRBV7-9
DNA: TGTGCCAGCAGCCCCAAACGGACAGGGTACACAGATACGCAGTATTTT
CDR3: CASSPKRTGYTDTQYF